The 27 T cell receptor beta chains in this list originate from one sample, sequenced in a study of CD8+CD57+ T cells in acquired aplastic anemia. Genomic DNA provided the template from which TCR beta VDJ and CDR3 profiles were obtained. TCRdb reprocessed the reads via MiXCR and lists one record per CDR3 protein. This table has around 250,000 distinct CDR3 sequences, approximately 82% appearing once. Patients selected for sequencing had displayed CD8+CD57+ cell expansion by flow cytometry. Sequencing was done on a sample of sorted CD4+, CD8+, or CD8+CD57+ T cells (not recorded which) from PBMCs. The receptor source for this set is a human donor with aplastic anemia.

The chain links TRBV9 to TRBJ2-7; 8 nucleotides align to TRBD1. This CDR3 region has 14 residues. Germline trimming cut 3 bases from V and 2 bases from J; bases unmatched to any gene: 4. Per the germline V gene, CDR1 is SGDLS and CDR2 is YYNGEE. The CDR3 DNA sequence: TGTGCCAGCAGCGCCCCGGGACAGGCCTACGAGCAGTACGTC. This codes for CASSAPGQAYEQYV.

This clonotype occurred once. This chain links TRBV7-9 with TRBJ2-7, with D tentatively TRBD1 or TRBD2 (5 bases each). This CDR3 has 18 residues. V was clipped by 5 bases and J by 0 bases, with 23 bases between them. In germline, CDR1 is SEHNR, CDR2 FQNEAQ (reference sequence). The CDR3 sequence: CASSLGDQETQYSYEQYV. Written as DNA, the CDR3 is TGTGCCAGCAGCCTAGGGGACCAAGAGACACAGTACTCCTACGAGCAGTACGTC.

CDR3 nucleotide sequence: TGTGCCAGCAGCTTAGCGGGAGGGAGCGCTAAGAAGTATTTT. Its protein is CASSLAGGSAKKYF. The chain has TRBV9 and TRBJ2-3; 11 bases fit TRBD2. This CDR3 spans 14 amino acids. With 4 bases clipped from V and 13 bases from J, the junction kept 11 bases outside the gene matches. In germline, CDR1 is SGDLS, CDR2 YYNGEE.

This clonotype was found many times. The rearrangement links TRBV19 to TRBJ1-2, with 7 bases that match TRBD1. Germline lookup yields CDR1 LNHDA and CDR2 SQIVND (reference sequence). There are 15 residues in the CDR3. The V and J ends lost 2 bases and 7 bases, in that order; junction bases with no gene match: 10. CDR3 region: CASSILGQEDSGYTF. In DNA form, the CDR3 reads TGTGCCAGTAGTATACTAGGACAGGAGGATTCTGGCTACACCTTC.

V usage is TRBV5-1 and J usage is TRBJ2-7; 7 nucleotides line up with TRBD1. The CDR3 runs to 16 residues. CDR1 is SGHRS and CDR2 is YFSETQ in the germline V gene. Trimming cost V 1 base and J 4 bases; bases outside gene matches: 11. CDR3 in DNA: TGCGCCAGCAGCTTGCCTGGGGACAGCATCGGGTACGAGCAGTACTTC. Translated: CASSLPGDSIGYEQYF. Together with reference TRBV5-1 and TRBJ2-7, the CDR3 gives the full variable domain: KAGVTQTPRYLIKTRGQQVTLSCSPISGHRSVSWYQQTPGQGLQFLFEYFSETQRNKGNFPGRFSGRQFSNSRSEMNVSTLELGDSALYLCASSLPGDSIGYEQYFGPGTRLTVT.

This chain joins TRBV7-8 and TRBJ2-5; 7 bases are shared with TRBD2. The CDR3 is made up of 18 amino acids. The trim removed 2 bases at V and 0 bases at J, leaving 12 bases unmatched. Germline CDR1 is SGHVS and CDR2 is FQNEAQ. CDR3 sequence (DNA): TGTGCCAGCAGCTTAAGGCCTAGGGGCGGGGGTTACCAAGAGACCCAGTACTTC. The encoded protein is CASSLRPRGGGYQETQYF.

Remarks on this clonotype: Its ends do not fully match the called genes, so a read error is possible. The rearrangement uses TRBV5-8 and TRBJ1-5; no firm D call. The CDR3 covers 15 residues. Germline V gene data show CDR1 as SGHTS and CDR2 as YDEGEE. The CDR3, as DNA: TGCGCCAGCAGCCAGAGACACGGGAGGAATCAGCCCCAGCATTTT. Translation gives CASSQRHGRNQPQHF.

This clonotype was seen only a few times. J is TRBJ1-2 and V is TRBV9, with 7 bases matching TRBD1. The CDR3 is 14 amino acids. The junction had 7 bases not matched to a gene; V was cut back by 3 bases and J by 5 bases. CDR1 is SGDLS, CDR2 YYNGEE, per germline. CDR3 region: CASSEGSGGYGYTF. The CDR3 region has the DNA TGTGCCAGCAGCGAAGGGTCAGGGGGGTATGGCTACACCTTC.

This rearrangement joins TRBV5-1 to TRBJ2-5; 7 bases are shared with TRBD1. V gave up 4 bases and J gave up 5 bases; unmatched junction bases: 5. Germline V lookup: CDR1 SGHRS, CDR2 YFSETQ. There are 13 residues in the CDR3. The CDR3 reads CASSTQGKETQYF. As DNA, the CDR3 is TGCGCCAGCAGCACACAGGGGAAGGAGACCCAGTACTTC.

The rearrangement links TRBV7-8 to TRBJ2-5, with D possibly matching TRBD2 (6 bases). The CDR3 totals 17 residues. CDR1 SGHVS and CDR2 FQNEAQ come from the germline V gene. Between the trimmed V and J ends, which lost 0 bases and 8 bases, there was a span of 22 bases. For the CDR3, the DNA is TGTGCCAGCAGCTTAGCGGGGGGTCGCGATACGCAGTATACCCAGTACTTC. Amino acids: CASSLAGGRDTQYTQYF. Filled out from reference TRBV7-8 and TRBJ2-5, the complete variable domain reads GAGVSQSPRYKVAKRGQDVALRCDPISGHVSLFWYQQALGQGPEFLTYFQNEAQLDKSGLPSDRFFAERPEGSVSTLKIQRTQQEDSAVYLCASSLAGGRDTQYTQYFGPGTRLLVL.

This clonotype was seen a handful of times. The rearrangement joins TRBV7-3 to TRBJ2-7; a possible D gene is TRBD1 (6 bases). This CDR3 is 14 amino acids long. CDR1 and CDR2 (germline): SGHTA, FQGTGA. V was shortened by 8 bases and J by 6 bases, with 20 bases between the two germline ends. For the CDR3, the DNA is TGTGCCAGCTCAAGACAGGCGAACCTGGCCGAGCAGTACGTC. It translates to CASSRQANLAEQYV.

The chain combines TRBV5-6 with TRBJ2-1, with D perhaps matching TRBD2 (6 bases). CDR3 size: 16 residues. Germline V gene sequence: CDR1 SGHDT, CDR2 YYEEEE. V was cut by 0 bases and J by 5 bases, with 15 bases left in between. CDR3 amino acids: CASSLERASEHNEQFF. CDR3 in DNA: TGTGCCAGCAGCTTGGAGAGGGCTAGCGAACACAATGAGCAGTTCTTC.

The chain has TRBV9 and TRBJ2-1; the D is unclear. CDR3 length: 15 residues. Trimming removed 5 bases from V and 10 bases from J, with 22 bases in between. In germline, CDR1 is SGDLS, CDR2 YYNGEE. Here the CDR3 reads CASSTWSAAANEQFF. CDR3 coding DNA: TGTGCCAGCAGTACATGGAGCGCTGCGGCCAACGAGCAGTTCTTC.

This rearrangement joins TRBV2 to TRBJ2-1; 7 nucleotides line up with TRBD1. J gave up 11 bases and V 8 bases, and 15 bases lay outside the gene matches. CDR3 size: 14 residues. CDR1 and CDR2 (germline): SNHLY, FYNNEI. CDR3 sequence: CASGDTGTDTQQFF. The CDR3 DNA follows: TGTGCCAGCGGGGACACGGGGACAGATACGCAGCAGTTCTTC. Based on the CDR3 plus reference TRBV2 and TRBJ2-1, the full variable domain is EPEVTQTPSHQVTQMGQEVILRCVPISNHLYFYWYRQILGQKVEFLVSFYNNEISEKSEIFDDQFSVERPDGSNFTLKIRSTKLEDSAMYFCASGDTGTDTQQFFGPGTRLTVL.

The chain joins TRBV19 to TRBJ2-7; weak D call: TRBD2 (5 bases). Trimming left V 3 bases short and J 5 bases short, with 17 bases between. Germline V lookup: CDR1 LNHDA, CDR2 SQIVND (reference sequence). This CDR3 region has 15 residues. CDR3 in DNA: TGTGCCAGTAGTATCCGGAAAGGGAGCACCGACGAGCAGTACTTC. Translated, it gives CASSIRKGSTDEQYF.

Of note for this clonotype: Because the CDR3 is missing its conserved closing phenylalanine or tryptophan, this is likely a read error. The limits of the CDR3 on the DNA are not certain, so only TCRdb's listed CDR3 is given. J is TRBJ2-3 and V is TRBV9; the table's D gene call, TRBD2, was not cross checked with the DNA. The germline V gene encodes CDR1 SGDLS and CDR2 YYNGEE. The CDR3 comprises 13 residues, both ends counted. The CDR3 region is CASGGAGNNKCFV.

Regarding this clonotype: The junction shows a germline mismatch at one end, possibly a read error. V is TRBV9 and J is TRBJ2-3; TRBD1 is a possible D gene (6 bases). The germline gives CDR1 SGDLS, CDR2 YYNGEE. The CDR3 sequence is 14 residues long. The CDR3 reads CASSVGDRQDRNNF. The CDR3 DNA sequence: TGTGCCAGCAGCGTGGGGGACCGACAGGATAGAAACAATTTT.

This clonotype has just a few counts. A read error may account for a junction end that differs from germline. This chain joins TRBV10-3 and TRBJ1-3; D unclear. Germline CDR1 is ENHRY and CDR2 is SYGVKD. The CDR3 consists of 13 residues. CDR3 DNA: TGTGCCAGCAGTGATATTGGACGAAACACCATATATTTT. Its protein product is CASSDIGRNTIYF.

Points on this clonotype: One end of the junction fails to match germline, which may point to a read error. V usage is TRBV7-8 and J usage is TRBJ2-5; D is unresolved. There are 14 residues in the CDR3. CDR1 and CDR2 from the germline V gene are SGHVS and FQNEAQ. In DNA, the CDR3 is TGTGCCTGCGACGCACCGGCGGACCGCGAGTCCGAGCACTTC. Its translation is CACDAPADRESEHF. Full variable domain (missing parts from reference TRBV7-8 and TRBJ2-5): GAGVSQSPRYKVAKRGQDVALRCDPISGHVSLFWYQQALGQGPEFLTYFQNEAQLDKSGLPSDRFFAERPEGSVSTLKIQRTQQEDSAVYLCACDAPADRESEHFGPGTRLLVL.

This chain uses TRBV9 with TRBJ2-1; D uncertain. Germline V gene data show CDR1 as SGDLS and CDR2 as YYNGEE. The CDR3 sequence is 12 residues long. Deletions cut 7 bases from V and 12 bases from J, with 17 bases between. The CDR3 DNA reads TGTGCCAGCGGACGAACTGGGAACATGCAGTTCTTC. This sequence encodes CASGRTGNMQFF. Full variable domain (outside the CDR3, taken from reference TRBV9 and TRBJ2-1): DSGVTQTPKHLITATGQRVTLRCSPRSGDLSVYWYQQSLDQGLQFLIQYYNGEERAKGNILERFSAQQFPDLHSELNLSSLELGDSALYFCASGRTGNMQFFGPGTRLTVL.

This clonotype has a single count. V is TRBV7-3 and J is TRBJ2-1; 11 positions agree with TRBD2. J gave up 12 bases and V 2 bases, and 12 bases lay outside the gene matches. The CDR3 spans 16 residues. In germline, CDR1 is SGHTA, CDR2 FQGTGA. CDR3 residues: CASSLESSGGGDVQFF. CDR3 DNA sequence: TGTGCCAGCAGCTTAGAAAGTAGCGGGGGGGGCGATGTGCAGTTCTTC.

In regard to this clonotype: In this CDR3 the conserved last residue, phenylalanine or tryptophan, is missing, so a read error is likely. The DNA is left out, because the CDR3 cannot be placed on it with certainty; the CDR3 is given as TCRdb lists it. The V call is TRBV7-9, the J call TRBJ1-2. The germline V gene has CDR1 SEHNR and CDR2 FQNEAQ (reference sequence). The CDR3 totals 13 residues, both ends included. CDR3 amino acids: CASSCHGSGGNDE.

The CDR3 loop is CASSTQGEYNHHQHF. CDR3 DNA sequence: TGTGCCAGTAGTACACAGGGGGAGTACAATCATCACCAGCATTTT. The rearrangement uses TRBV19 and TRBJ1-5; the match to TRBD1 covers 8 bases. The junction had 14 bases not matched to a gene; V was cut back by 4 bases and J by 12 bases. The germline CDR1 and CDR2 sequences are LNHDA and SQIVND (reference sequence). The CDR3 totals 15 residues.

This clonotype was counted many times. The CDR3 DNA reads as TGTGCCAGTAGTATAGATTTACAGGGGGCGAGCTCTGGGGCCAACGTCCTGACTTTC. Translating gives CASSIDLQGASSGANVLTF. The chain couples TRBV19 to TRBJ2-6; TRBD1 matches 9 bases. Per germline, CDR1 LNHDA and CDR2 SQIVND (reference sequence). V trimming: 0 bases; J trimming: 0 bases; junction bases outside the gene matches: 6. The CDR3 sequence is 19 residues long. The variable domain in full, completed from reference TRBV19 and TRBJ2-6, reads DGGITQSPKYLFRKEGQNVTLSCEQNLNHDAMYWYRQDPGQGLRLIYYSQIVNDFQKGDIAEGYSVSREKKESFPLTVTSAQKNPTAFYLCASSIDLQGASSGANVLTFGAGSRLTVL.

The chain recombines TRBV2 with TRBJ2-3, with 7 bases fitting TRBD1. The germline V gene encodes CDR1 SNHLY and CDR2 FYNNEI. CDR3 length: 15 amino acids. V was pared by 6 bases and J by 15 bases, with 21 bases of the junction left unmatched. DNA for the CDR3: TGTGCCAGCAGCGTAGGGGGCAAGGGTACGGAGACGTATTATTTT. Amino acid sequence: CASSVGGKGTETYYF.

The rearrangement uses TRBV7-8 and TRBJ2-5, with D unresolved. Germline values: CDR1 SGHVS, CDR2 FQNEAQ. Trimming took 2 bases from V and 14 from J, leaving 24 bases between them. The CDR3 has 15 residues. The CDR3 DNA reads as TGTGCCAGCAGCTTATGGGCTGGCCCCGATACGCAGCATTACTTC. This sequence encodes CASSLWAGPDTQHYF. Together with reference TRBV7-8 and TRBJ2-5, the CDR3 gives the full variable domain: GAGVSQSPRYKVAKRGQDVALRCDPISGHVSLFWYQQALGQGPEFLTYFQNEAQLDKSGLPSDRFFAERPEGSVSTLKIQRTQQEDSAVYLCASSLWAGPDTQHYFGPGTRLLVL.

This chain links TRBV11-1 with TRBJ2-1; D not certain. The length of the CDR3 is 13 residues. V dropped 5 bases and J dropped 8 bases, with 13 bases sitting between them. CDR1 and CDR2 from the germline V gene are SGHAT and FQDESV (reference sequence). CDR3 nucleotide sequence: TGTGCCAGCAGCGTTGAGGTGATACATGAGCAGTTCTTC. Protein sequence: CASSVEVIHEQFF.